This T cell receptor (beta chain) was recorded in a study of CD4 T cells in relation to SARS-CoV-2 and coronaviruses. Study results and limitations: The cross-reactivity analysis covered only spike protein, not other viral proteins.

Regarding this clone: Its specificity is unknown.

The assay was immunoSEQ multiplex PCR, and TCRdb's table has in-frame clones only and misses some. The sample includes around 30,000 clones, around 80% of them seen just once. The germline gives CDR1 SQVTM, CDR2 ANQGSEA. The length of the CDR3 is 14 residues. After removal of 3 bases from V and 4 bases from J, the junction contained 6 bases not matched to a gene. The genes are TRBV29-1 and TRBJ2-5; 9 nucleotides match TRBD1. Sequenced input: memory CD4+ T cells from PBMCs, cultured in vitro. This sequence originates from an adult with COVID-19. CDR3 in amino acids: CSVEPGQGLETQYF. Written as DNA, the CDR3 is TGCAGCGTTGAGCCGGGACAGGGTTTAGAGACCCAGTACTTC.